One sample yielded the 19 T cell receptor beta chains listed below, sequenced in a study of graft-versus-host responses after intestinal transplantation. TCRdb's table, derived via immunoSEQ multiplex PCR, lists solely in-frame clones and lacks some. The table includes tens of thousands of clones, 80% to 95% detected once. These receptors have no identified antigens. Here the sequenced sample was unstimulated CD8+ T cells sorted from spleen or lymph node cells, taken before intestinal transplant. Receptors were obtained from a human donor who received an intestinal transplant.

A note on this clone: One end of the junction fails to match germline, which may point to a read error. The chain links TRBV6-1 to TRBJ2-7; 7 bases agree with TRBD2. This CDR3 has 10 amino acids. Germline assignment: CDR1 MNHNS and CDR2 SASEGT. The CDR3 DNA reads as TGCGCCGGGGGGACCTACGAGCAGTACTTC. This sequence encodes CAGGTYEQYF.

The chain carries TRBV21-1 and TRBJ1-1; no DNA check was done on the table's D call, TRBD1. TRBV21-1 is given as a pseudogene. This CDR3 spans 15 amino acids. The CDR3 bases are TGTGCCAGCAGCAAAGAACTCCAGGGGGCCCCTGAAGCTTTCTTT. This sequence encodes CASSKELQGAPEAFF.

This clone has only one observation. The chain links TRBV5-6 to TRBJ2-1, with a tentative D call TRBD1 (5 bases). The CDR3 contains 14 residues. V was clipped by 4 bases and J by 4 bases, with 12 bases between them. Germline V gene sequence: CDR1 SGHDT, CDR2 YYEEEE. The CDR3 region is CASSVQGGYNEQFF. The CDR3 bases are TGTGCCAGCAGCGTCCAGGGTGGGTACAATGAGCAGTTCTTC.

The V gene is TRBV27, the J gene TRBJ2-1, with TRBD2 matching over 7 bases. The V segment lost 5 bases and the J segment 2 bases; nucleotides outside the gene matches: 6. Germline V CDR1 and CDR2: MNHEY, SMNVEV (reference sequence). CDR3 length: 15 residues. This CDR3 reads CASSIQRGAYNEQFF. The CDR3 DNA reads as TGTGCCAGCAGTATTCAGCGGGGAGCCTACAATGAGCAGTTCTTC.

V usage is TRBV10-3 and J usage is TRBJ1-1, with TRBD1 identical over 7 bases. The CDR3 is made up of 15 amino acids. The germline V gene encodes CDR1 ENHRY and CDR2 SYGVKD. V lost 4 bases to trimming and J lost 5 bases; unmatched junction nucleotides: 10. Here the CDR3 reads CAISALTGTVTEAFF. CDR3 bases: TGTGCCATCAGTGCATTGACAGGGACTGTAACTGAAGCTTTCTTT.

The V call is TRBV5-6, the J call TRBJ2-2; possibly TRBD2 for D (6 bases). The CDR3 length is 17 residues. Trimming left V 4 bases short and J 0 bases short, with 16 bases between. Germline V gene sequence: CDR1 SGHDT, CDR2 YYEEEE. DNA of the CDR3: TGTGCCAGCAGCCCCCCCCTGGGGGGACCGAACACCGGGGAGCTGTTTTTT. Protein product: CASSPPLGGPNTGELFF.

This clone has a single count. This chain links TRBV4-2 with TRBJ2-6; D is uncertain. In germline, CDR1 is LGHNA, CDR2 YNFKEQ. The CDR3 totals 16 residues. The V end lost 0 bases, the J end lost 0 bases, and 6 bases lay between the germline ends. DNA of the CDR3: TGTGCCAGCAGCCAAGATGGCAACTCTGGGGCCAACGTCCTGACTTTC. Protein sequence: CASSQDGNSGANVLTF.

The chain recombines TRBV7-9 with TRBJ1-1, with TRBD1 as a possible D gene (5 bases). The CDR3 runs 12 residues. The germline CDR1 and CDR2 sequences are SEHNR and FQNEAQ (reference sequence). V lost 7 bases, J lost 5 bases, and 11 bases lay in between. The DNA for the CDR3 is TGTGCCAGCAACTGGGGGGGGACTGAAGCTTTCTTT. This encodes CASNWGGTEAFF.

This clone appeared once. The chain couples TRBV6-5 to TRBJ2-3; 8 bases match TRBD2. The CDR3 extends over 14 amino acids. With 2 bases clipped from V and 4 bases from J, the junction kept 2 bases outside the gene matches. Germline lookup yields CDR1 MNHEY and CDR2 SVGAGI. This CDR3 reads CASSYEREPDTQYF. CDR3 DNA: TGTGCCAGCAGTTACGAGCGGGAGCCAGATACGCAGTATTTT.

The chain couples TRBV4-2 to TRBJ2-7, with D perhaps matching TRBD2 (5 bases). V lost 4 bases, J lost 5 bases, and 9 bases lay in between. Germline loops: CDR1 LGHNA, CDR2 YNFKEQ. CDR3 size: 12 residues. The CDR3 DNA sequence: TGTGCCAGCAGCCCGGCGGGCAACGAGCAGTACTTC. Protein: CASSPAGNEQYF.

The chain recombines TRBV4-3 with TRBJ2-1; a possible D gene is TRBD2 (6 bases). V lost 4 bases to trimming and J lost 6 bases, with 16 bases between them. Per germline, CDR1 LGHNA and CDR2 YSLEER. The CDR3 consists of 15 residues. The CDR3 DNA reads TGCGCCAGCAGCCGCGGGACTTCCGTTATCAATGAGCAGTTCTTC. Protein sequence: CASSRGTSVINEQFF.

Concerning this clone itself: Other nucleotide sequences from this sample produce the same CDR3. The chain uses TRBV13 and TRBJ2-1; weak D call: TRBD2 (6 bases). Germline V gene sequence: CDR1 PRHDT, CDR2 FYEKMQ (reference sequence). V lost 3 bases and J lost 1, with 13 bases in between. The CDR3 contains 16 residues. The CDR3 loop reads CASSFDGRQSYNEQFF. For the CDR3, the DNA is TGTGCCAGCAGCTTTGACGGGAGACAATCCTACAATGAGCAGTTCTTC.

This clone was counted a few times. In DNA form, the CDR3 reads TGTGCCAGCAGTTACGGCGAACAGGGTAGCTACGAGCAGTACTTC. Its protein is CASSYGEQGSYEQYF. The genes are TRBV6-6 and TRBJ2-7; D is perhaps TRBD1 (6 bases). Germline V gene lookup returns CDR1 MNHNY and CDR2 SVGAGI (reference sequence). The CDR3 has 15 residues. Trimming took off 2 bases at V and 3 bases at J, with 14 bases between the two ends.

The rearrangement joins TRBV7-8 to TRBJ1-2; D possibly corresponds to TRBD1 (6 bases). Germline CDR1 is SGHVS and CDR2 is FQNEAQ. This CDR3 has 14 residues. V was shortened by 1 base and J by 6 bases, with 12 bases between the two germline ends. CDR3 protein: CASSLDRGAHGYTF. The CDR3 region has the DNA TGTGCCAGCAGCTTAGATCGGGGGGCGCATGGCTACACCTTC. The whole variable domain, remainder taken from reference TRBV7-8 and TRBJ1-2, is GAGVSQSPRYKVAKRGQDVALRCDPISGHVSLFWYQQALGQGPEFLTYFQNEAQLDKSGLPSDRFFAERPEGSVSTLKIQRTQQEDSAVYLCASSLDRGAHGYTFGSGTRLTVV.

This clone has more than one count but fewer than ten. This chain links TRBV27 with TRBJ1-6; maybe TRBD1 (5 bases). Germline assignment: CDR1 MNHEY and CDR2 SMNVEV (reference sequence). The CDR3 sequence is 14 residues long. Deletions cut 5 bases from V and 7 bases from J, with 12 bases between. This CDR3 is CASSLVGVNSPLHF. Written as DNA, the CDR3 is TGTGCCAGCAGTCTGGTAGGGGTAAATTCACCCCTCCACTTT.

This chain's CDR3 is CASSQDGAGELFF. CDR3 sequence (DNA): TGCGCCAGCAGCCAAGATGGAGCCGGGGAGCTGTTTTTT. This sequence joins TRBV4-3 and TRBJ2-2; D uncertain. The CDR3 sequence is 13 residues long. Trimming took off 0 bases at V and 6 bases at J, with 5 bases between the two ends. The V gene's germline CDR1 is LGHNA and CDR2 YSLEER.

V and J are TRBV5-4 and TRBJ2-1; TRBD1 matches at 7 bases. J lost 7 bases, V lost 3 bases, and 19 bases had no gene match. CDR3 length: 18 residues. Germline V gives CDR1 SGHNT, CDR2 YYREEE (reference sequence). The CDR3 is CASSSGLTGDGDGNEQFF. The CDR3 region has the DNA TGTGCCAGCAGCTCGGGGCTCACAGGGGACGGCGATGGGAATGAGCAGTTCTTC.

The rearrangement uses TRBV4-3 and TRBJ1-1; D remains unclear. CDR3 length: 14 residues. Germline CDR1 LGHNA, CDR2 YSLEER. V lost 0 bases to trimming and J lost 11 bases, with 16 bases between them. CDR3 coding DNA: TGCGCCAGCAGCCAAGATCGGGGAGCTTCGGGCGCTTTCTTT. Its protein product is CASSQDRGASGAFF.

The rearrangement joins TRBV7-9 to TRBJ2-5; 7 bases agree with TRBD1. Germline V gene sequence: CDR1 SEHNR, CDR2 FQNEAQ (reference sequence). J was trimmed by 5 bases and V by 1 base; bases with no gene match: 4. This CDR3 is built from 14 residues. CDR3 amino acids: CASSLETGKETQYF. In DNA, the CDR3 is TGTGCCAGCAGCTTAGAGACAGGGAAGGAGACCCAGTACTTC.